This T cell receptor (beta chain) appears in the sequencing data of a study of cytomegalovirus exposure and HLA in healthy donors. The PCR was carried out with 60 Vbeta primers and 13 Jbeta primers. The method was immunoSEQ multiplex PCR; TCRdb's version includes in-frame clones alone and lacks a portion of them. Of approximately 110,000 clones listed, approximately 15% are singletons. This clone came up a few times. The CDR3 covers 14 residues. CDR1 SGHRS and CDR2 YFSETQ come from the germline V gene. Trimming removed 3 bases from V and 0 bases from J; junction bases left unmatched: 1. This chain links TRBV5-1 with TRBJ2-7, with 9 bases that match TRBD2. This clonotype originated in a woman aged 18 to 35 in good health and CMV-seronegative. Input material: PBMCs. Written as DNA, the CDR3 is TGCGCCAGCAGCTGGACTAGCGACTCCTACGAGCAGTACTTC. Its protein is CASSWTSDSYEQYF.